These 18 T cell receptor beta chains share one sample of origin, sequenced in a study of T cell clusters in autoimmune cytopenias (dated by TCRdb to about 2019). Each sample's TRB amplification started from 250 ng of peripheral blood genomic DNA, which corresponds to approximately 37,500 genome equivalents. Sequencer: Illumina MiSeq. TRB rearrangements were amplified by multiplex PCR following a touch-down protocol, with the TRB-A and TRB-B primer pools mixed in one tube. TCRdb reprocessed the reads and provides one entry for every CDR3 protein sequence; no DNA is given. This sample's table contains more than 3,000 distinct CDR3 sequences. Roughly 18% of the sample rests with the top ten. Material for sequencing was peripheral blood. The origin of the receptors is a human donor with an autoimmune cytopenia or autoimmune hepatitis (not recorded which).

Considering frequency, this clonotype is medium-sized. The chain joins TRBV6-1 to TRBJ1-1; TCRdb indicates TRBD1, and absent DNA this call remains unverified. Germline values: CDR1 MNHNS, CDR2 SASEGT. This CDR3 contains 17 residues. CDR3 in amino acids: CASSDRTDLGTNTEAFF.

This clonotype is deemed medium-sized (0.01 to 0.1%) by its frequency. V usage is TRBV12-3 or TRBV12-4 and J usage is TRBJ2-3; TCRdb lists TRBD2, though no DNA is available to test this call. The CDR3 is made up of 14 amino acids. CDR3 amino acids: CASSQGLSGDTQYF.

This clonotype is identified as medium-sized (0.01 to 0.1%) from frequency. CDR3 sequence: CASSTRPKGLDIQYF. The chain joins TRBV19 to TRBJ2-4; TCRdb's D gene call, TRBD1, goes unchecked for lack of DNA. Germline CDR1 reads LNHDA; CDR2 reads SQIVND (reference sequence). The CDR3 is made up of 15 amino acids.

This clonotype registers large by frequency. The V call is TRBV29-1, the J call TRBJ2-6. CDR1 SQVTM and CDR2 ANQGSEA come from the germline V gene. CDR3 size: 12 residues. CDR3 sequence reads: CSVDTGANVLTF.

This clonotype is medium-sized by frequency. The rearrangement joins TRBV29-1 to TRBJ1-4. The CDR3 is made up of 13 amino acids. CDR1 is SQVTM and CDR2 is ANQGSEA in the germline V gene. The CDR3 sequence is CSIQTGSLEKLFF.

The chain uses TRBV20-1 and TRBJ2-5. CDR1 is DFQATT, CDR2 SNEGSKA, per germline (reference sequence). The CDR3 runs to 14 residues. The CDR3 is CSARLDPAQETQYF.

This clonotype is classed as medium-sized by frequency. The chain recombines TRBV27 with TRBJ1-2. This CDR3 has 14 amino acids. The germline V gene has CDR1 MNHEY and CDR2 SMNVEV (reference sequence). CDR3 sequence: CASSFLPEGYGYTF.

This chain connects TRBV30 to TRBJ1-2. The CDR3 is 18 residues long. Germline-derived CDR1 and CDR2 are GTSNPN and SVGIG (reference sequence). CDR3 sequence: CASSIDLLIGETPYGYTF.

In terms of frequency, this clonotype is medium-sized (0.01 to 0.1%). V is TRBV5-5 and J is TRBJ2-1; TCRdb's D call of TRBD1 is untestable without DNA. Looked up from germline, CDR1 is SGHKS and CDR2 is YYEKEE (reference sequence). The length of the CDR3 is 14 residues. CDR3 loop: CASSSPGGGNEQFF.

This clonotype registers medium-sized by frequency. The chain is built from TRBV19 and TRBJ2-4; the D gene TCRdb calls, TRBD1, cannot be checked with no DNA. The CDR3 consists of 18 residues. CDR1 is LNHDA, CDR2 SQIVND, per germline (reference sequence). Here the CDR3 reads CASSIKGTGVYTKNIQYF.

The V gene is TRBV7-2, the J gene TRBJ1-6. This CDR3 region has 15 residues. The germline V gene encodes CDR1 SGHTA and CDR2 FQGNSA. CDR3 in amino acids: CASSLASRANSPLHF.

Considering frequency, this clonotype is medium-sized. The V gene is TRBV5-5, the J gene TRBJ1-5. This CDR3 spans 15 amino acids. Germline V gene lookup returns CDR1 SGHKS and CDR2 YYEKEE (reference sequence). CDR3 residues: CASSVQALGNQPQHF.

This clonotype is labeled medium-sized based on frequency. This chain links TRBV5-1 with TRBJ1-2; TCRdb returns TRBD1, unconfirmable since there is no DNA. The germline V gene has CDR1 SGHRS and CDR2 YFSETQ. CDR3 length equals 15 residues. This chain's CDR3 is CASSLGQGTLLGYTF.

This chain uses TRBV11-2 with TRBJ1-4; TCRdb designates TRBD1, a call that cannot be tested without DNA. Germline values: CDR1 SGHAT, CDR2 FQNNGV. The CDR3 loop spans 16 amino acids. The CDR3 loop is CASSLDRALTREKLFF.

V usage is TRBV20-1 and J usage is TRBJ1-1. Germline CDR1 DFQATT, CDR2 SNEGSKA (reference sequence). This CDR3 is built from 13 residues. CDR3 protein: CSAQSGLSSSSFF.

The V call is TRBV2, the J call TRBJ2-7; TCRdb returns TRBD1, unconfirmable since there is no DNA. Germline V gene data show CDR1 as SNHLY and CDR2 as FYNNEI. The CDR3 has 16 residues. The CDR3 region is CASSEDTGGGFYEQYF.

This clonotype is labeled medium-sized based on frequency. The V and J genes are TRBV19 and TRBJ1-3; TCRdb returns TRBD1, unconfirmable since there is no DNA. There are 17 residues in the CDR3. Looked up from germline, CDR1 is LNHDA and CDR2 is SQIVND (reference sequence). CDR3: CASSPRPTTGPGNTIYF.

This clonotype is labeled medium-sized (0.01 to 0.1%) based on frequency. The chain carries TRBV20-1 and TRBJ1-5; TCRdb proposes TRBD1, but this gene call is untestable without DNA. Germline CDR1 is DFQATT and CDR2 is SNEGSKA (reference sequence). CDR3 length: 15 residues. CDR3 sequence: CSARSRTLSNQPQHF.